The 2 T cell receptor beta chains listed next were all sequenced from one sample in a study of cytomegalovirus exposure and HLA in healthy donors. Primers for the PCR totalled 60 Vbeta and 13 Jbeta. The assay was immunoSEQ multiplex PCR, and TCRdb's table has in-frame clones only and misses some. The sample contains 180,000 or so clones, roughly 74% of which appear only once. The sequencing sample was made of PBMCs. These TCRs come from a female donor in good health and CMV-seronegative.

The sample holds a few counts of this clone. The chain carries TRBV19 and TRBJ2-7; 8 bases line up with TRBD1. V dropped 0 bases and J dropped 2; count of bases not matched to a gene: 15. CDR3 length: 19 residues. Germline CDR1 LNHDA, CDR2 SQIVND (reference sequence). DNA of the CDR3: TGTGCCAGTAGTATAGACTCCGGGACAGGTTCCTCGACGGCCTACGAGCAGTACTTC. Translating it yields CASSIDSGTGSSTAYEQYF.

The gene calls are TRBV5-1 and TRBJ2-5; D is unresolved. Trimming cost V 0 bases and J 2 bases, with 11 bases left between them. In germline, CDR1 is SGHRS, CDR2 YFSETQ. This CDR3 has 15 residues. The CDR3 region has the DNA TGCGCCAGCAGCTTGGTGGCGGCGGCTCAAGAGACCCAGTACTTC. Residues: CASSLVAAAQETQYF.